The T cell receptor (beta chain) described here comes from a study of blood T cell repertoires in COVID-19. The wider study: The samples span acute and convalescent COVID-19 from the United States, Italy and Spain. PBMCs, B-cell-depleted T cells, or T cells provided the cDNA or gDNA that made up the material.

With 3 bases removed from V and 2 bases from J, the gap between germline ends came to 7 bases. Germline CDR1 reads MNHEY; CDR2 reads SMNVEV (reference sequence). The CDR3 is made up of 13 amino acids. In the original analysis: Amplification with reference gene primers provided the estimates of nucleated cell counts. TCRdb keeps only in-frame clones here, not all; method: immunoSEQ multiplex PCR. The DNA gave D and trimming, while V, J and clone size come from that table. The sample includes a few hundred thousand clones, 70% to 90% of them seen just once. The sequence derives from a woman younger than 45 with acute or convalescent COVID-19. Material: peripheral blood. The V call is TRBV27, the J call TRBJ1-2; tentatively, D is TRBD1 (6 bases). The CDR3 loop reads CASSFQGNYGYTF. In DNA, the CDR3 is TGTGCCAGCAGTTTCCAGGGGAACTATGGCTACACCTTC.